Each of the 2 T cell receptor beta chains below was sequenced from the same sample in a study of blood T cell repertoires in COVID-19. This table comes from immunoSEQ multiplex PCR, and its TCRdb copy is limited to in-frame clones, with some not included. This sample has roughly 200,000 clones; about 93% occur once, and the top ten carry about 0.54%. The specimen was peripheral blood. The receptors derive from a man in his forties or fifties with acute or convalescent COVID-19.

The chain joins TRBV4-2 to TRBJ2-7; 10 positions agree with TRBD1. Per germline, CDR1 LGHNA and CDR2 YNFKEQ. This CDR3 spans 15 amino acids. The ends lost 1 base at V and 3 bases at J; junction bases unmatched: 3. The CDR3 coding sequence is TGTGCCAGCAGCCAAGCCGGGACAGGGGACTACGAGCAGTACGTC. It translates to CASSQAGTGDYEQYV.

This chain connects TRBV11-3 to TRBJ2-2, with TRBD2 matching over 15 bases. J lost 3 bases, V lost 8 bases, and 7 bases had no gene match. This CDR3 has 17 amino acids. Germline CDR1 reads SGHNT; CDR2 reads YENEEA. The chain's CDR3 is CASSYGTSGRYTGELFF. As DNA, the CDR3 is TGTGCCAGCTCTTACGGGACTAGCGGGAGGTACACCGGGGAGCTGTTTTTT.